This T cell receptor beta chain was identified in a study of blood T cell repertoires in COVID-19. Study-wide background: COVID-19 samples collected from the United States, Italy and Spain covered acute and convalescent phases. PBMCs, B-cell-depleted T cells, or T cells provided the cDNA or gDNA that made up the material.

As originally analysed: Quantification of nucleated cells was approximated via reference gene primer amplification. The method was immunoSEQ multiplex PCR; TCRdb's version includes in-frame clones alone and lacks a portion of them. V, J and clone size were drawn from that table, and D and trimming were deduced from the DNA. The data show 110,000 to 150,000 clones, around 89% seen once. Per germline, CDR1 SGHTA and CDR2 FQGNSA. Between the trimmed V and J ends, which lost 2 bases and 1 base, there was a span of 8 bases. The length of the CDR3 is 14 residues. This sequence joins TRBV7-2 and TRBJ2-5, with D hard to call. The sequenced sample was peripheral blood. The sequence came from a man between 60 and 75 years old with active or convalescent COVID-19. CDR3 region: CASSLSRIQETQYF. CDR3 DNA sequence: TGTGCCAGCAGCTTATCCAGAATCCAAGAGACCCAGTACTTC.